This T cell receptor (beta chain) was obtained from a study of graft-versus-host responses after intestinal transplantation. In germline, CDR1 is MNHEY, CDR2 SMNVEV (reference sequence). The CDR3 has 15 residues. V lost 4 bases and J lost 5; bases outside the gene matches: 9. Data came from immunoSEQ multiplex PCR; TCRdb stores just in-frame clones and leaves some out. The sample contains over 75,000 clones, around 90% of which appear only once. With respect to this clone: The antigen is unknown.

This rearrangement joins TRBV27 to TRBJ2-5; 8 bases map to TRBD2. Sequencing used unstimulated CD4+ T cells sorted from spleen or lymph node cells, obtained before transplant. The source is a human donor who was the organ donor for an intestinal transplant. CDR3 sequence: CASSSTGGGWETQYF. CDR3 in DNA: TGTGCCAGCAGTTCGACCGGGGGGGGATGGGAGACCCAGTACTTC.